A single sample is the source of the 9 T cell receptor beta chains below, sequenced in a study of identical twins. TCRdb itself ran the 5' RACE reads through MiXCR, one entry per CDR3 protein. The table has 420,000 or so distinct CDR3 sequences, less than 20% seen once. The sequenced sample consisted of naive T cells sorted from blood. The receptor source for this set is a man between 45 and 60 years old in good health.

The rearrangement links TRBV20-1 to TRBJ2-5; TRBD2 aligns across 7 bases. CDR3 length: 12 amino acids. Losses at the gene ends were 7 bases for V and 5 bases for J; bases not matched to a gene: 7. In germline, CDR1 is DFQATT, CDR2 SNEGSKA (reference sequence). CDR3 bases: TGCAGTGAAGTGCGGGGGATCGAGACCCAGTACTTC. Translation gives CSEVRGIETQYF.

There are a few counts of this clonotype. An end of the junction differs from the germline gene, which may be a read error. V is TRBV29-1 and J is TRBJ2-1, with TRBD1 identical over 8 bases. This CDR3 spans 9 amino acids. The germline gives CDR1 SQVTM, CDR2 ANQGSEA. CDR3 bases: TGCAGCGTTGGACAGACAGGGGTCTTC. Protein product: CSVGQTGVF.

This clonotype was seen only a few times. J is TRBJ2-7 and V is TRBV11-2; 7 bases match TRBD1. The germline V gene has CDR1 SGHAT and CDR2 FQNNGV. V was clipped by 3 bases and J by 0 bases; unmatched bases: 5. This CDR3 has 15 residues. The CDR3 reads CASSLGTAISYEQYF. The CDR3 coding sequence is TGTGCCAGCAGCTTGGGGACAGCTATCTCCTACGAGCAGTACTTC.

This clonotype was seen more than once but under ten times. This chain connects TRBV4-1 to TRBJ2-5; D remains ambiguous. Germline values: CDR1 MGHRA, CDR2 YSYEKL. Trimming took off 1 base at V and 2 bases at J, with 11 bases between the two ends. This CDR3 has 15 amino acids. For the CDR3, the DNA is TGCGCCAGCAGCCAAGCTCAGGTTGGGCAAGAGACCCAGTACTTC. Protein sequence: CASSQAQVGQETQYF.

This sequence joins TRBV10-3 and TRBJ2-2; TRBD1 might be the D (5 bases). V was cut by 4 bases and J by 6 bases, with 9 bases left in between. Germline V gives CDR1 ENHRY, CDR2 SYGVKD. The CDR3 runs 13 residues. The CDR3 nucleotides are TGTGCCATCAGTGCAGACAGTGCCGGGGAGCTGTTTTTT. This codes for CAISADSAGELFF.

The V call is TRBV10-3, the J call TRBJ1-6; a possible D gene is TRBD1 (5 bases). Germline V CDR1 and CDR2: ENHRY, SYGVKD. The CDR3 sequence is 15 residues long. V shed 0 bases and J shed 9 bases, with 12 bases lying between them. The chain's CDR3 is CAISESPGKTSPLHF. The CDR3 DNA reads as TGTGCCATCAGTGAGTCTCCAGGGAAAACTTCACCCCTCCACTTT.

In DNA, the CDR3 is TGTGCCAGCAGCCAGCTAGCGGGGGGGAACAGTAATGAGCAGTACTTC. Translating gives CASSQLAGGNSNEQYF. The chain combines TRBV7-6 with TRBJ2-1; the match to TRBD2 covers 12 bases. Gene TRBJ2-7 matches the end of the DNA better, so the J call may be wrong. Germline CDR1 and CDR2: SGHVS and FNYEAQ. The CDR3 has 16 residues.

This clonotype was counted only a few times. The chain couples TRBV6-6 to TRBJ1-3; D not resolved. The germline gives CDR1 MNHNY, CDR2 SVGAGI (reference sequence). V was shortened by 7 bases and J by 3 bases, with 10 bases between the two germline ends. The CDR3 length is 13 residues. The CDR3 reads CASTQDVGNTIYF. Written as DNA, the CDR3 is TGTGCCAGCACCCAGGACGTTGGAAACACCATATATTTT.

The chain combines TRBV4-1 with TRBJ2-3, with 12 bases that match TRBD2. V was pared by 3 bases and J by 7 bases, with 5 bases of the junction left unmatched. This CDR3 is built from 15 residues. The germline V gene has CDR1 MGHRA and CDR2 YSYEKL. CDR3 loop: CASSQTSGGGYTQYF. The CDR3 DNA sequence: TGCGCCAGCAGCCAGACTAGCGGGGGAGGGTATACGCAGTATTTT.